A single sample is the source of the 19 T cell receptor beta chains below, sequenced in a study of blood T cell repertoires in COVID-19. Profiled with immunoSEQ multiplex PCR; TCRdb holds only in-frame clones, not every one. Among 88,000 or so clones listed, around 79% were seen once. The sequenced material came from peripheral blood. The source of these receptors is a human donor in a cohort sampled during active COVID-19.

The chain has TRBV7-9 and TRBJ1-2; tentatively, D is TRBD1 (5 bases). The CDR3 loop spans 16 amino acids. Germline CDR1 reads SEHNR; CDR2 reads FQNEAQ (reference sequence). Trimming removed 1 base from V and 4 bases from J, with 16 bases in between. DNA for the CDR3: TGTGCCAGCAGCTTAGGGGGGGTCAGGGCCTCCTATGGCTACACCTTC. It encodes CASSLGGVRASYGYTF. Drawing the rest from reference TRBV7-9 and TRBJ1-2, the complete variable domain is DTGVSQNPRHKITKRGQNVTFRCDPISEHNRLYWYRQTLGQGPEFLTYFQNEAQLEKSRLLSDRFSAERPKGSFSTLEIQRTEQGDSAMYLCASSLGGVRASYGYTFGSGTRLTVV.

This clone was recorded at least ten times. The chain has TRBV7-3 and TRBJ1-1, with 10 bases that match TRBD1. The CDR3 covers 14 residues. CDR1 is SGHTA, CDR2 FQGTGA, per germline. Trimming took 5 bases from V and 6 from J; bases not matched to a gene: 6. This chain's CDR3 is CASSPQGQGAEAFF. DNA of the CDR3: TGTGCCAGCAGCCCTCAAGGACAGGGGGCTGAAGCTTTCTTT.

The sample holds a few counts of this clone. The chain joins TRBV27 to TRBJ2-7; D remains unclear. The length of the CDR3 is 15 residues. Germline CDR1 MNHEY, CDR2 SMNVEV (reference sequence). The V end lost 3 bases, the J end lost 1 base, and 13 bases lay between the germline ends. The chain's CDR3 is CASSFPYPHSYEQYF. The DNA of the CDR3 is TGTGCCAGCAGTTTCCCCTATCCCCATTCCTACGAGCAGTACTTC.

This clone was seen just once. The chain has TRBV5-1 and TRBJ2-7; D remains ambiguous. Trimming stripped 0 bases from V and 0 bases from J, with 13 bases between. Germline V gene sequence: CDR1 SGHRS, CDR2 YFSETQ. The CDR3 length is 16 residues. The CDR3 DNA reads TGCGCCAGCAGCTTGGTTCTAAGCGCGAGCTCCTACGAGCAGTACTTC. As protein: CASSLVLSASSYEQYF.

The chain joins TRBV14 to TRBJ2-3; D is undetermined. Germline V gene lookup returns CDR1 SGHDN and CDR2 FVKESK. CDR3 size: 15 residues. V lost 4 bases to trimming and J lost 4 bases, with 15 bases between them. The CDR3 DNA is TGTGCCAGCAGCCTAGCCCTATTTGGAGCAGATACGCAGTATTTT. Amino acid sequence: CASSLALFGADTQYF.

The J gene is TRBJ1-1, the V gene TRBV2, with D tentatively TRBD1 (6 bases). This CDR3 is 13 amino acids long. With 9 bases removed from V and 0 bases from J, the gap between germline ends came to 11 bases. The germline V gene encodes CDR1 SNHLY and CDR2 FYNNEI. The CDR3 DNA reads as TGTGCCAGGCCTACAGGGCTGAACACTGAAGCTTTCTTT. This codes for CARPTGLNTEAFF. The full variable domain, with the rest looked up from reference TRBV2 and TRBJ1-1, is EPEVTQTPSHQVTQMGQEVILRCVPISNHLYFYWYRQILGQKVEFLVSFYNNEISEKSEIFDDQFSVERPDGSNFTLKIRSTKLEDSAMYFCARPTGLNTEAFFGQGTRLTVV.

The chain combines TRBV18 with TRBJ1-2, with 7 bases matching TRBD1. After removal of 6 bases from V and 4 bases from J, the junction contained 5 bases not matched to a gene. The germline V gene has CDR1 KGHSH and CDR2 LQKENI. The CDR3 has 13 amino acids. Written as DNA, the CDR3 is TGTGCCAGCTCGCTCGGGACAGTCTATGGCTACACCTTC. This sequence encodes CASSLGTVYGYTF.

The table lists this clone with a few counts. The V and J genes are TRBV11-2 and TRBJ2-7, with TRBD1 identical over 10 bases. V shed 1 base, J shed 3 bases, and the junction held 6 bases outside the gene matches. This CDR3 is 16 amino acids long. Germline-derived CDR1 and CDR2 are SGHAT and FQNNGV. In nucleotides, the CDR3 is TGTGCCAGCAGCTTAGGAGGGACAGGGGCCCACTACGAGCAGTACTTC. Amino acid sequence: CASSLGGTGAHYEQYF.

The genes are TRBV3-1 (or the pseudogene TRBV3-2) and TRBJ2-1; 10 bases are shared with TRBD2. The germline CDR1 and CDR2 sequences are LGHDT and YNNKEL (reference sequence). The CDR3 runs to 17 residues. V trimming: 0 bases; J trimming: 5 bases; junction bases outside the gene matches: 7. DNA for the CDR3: TGTGCCAGCAGCCAAGATCTTGGGACTAGCGCCCACAATGAGCAGTTCTTC. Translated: CASSQDLGTSAHNEQFF.

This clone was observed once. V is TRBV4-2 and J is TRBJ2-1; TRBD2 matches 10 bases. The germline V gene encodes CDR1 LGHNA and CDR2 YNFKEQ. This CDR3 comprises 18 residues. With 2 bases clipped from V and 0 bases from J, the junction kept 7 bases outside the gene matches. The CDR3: CASSQTSSGSRSYNEQFF. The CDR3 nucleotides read TGTGCCAGCAGCCAAACCTCTAGCGGGAGCCGCTCCTACAATGAGCAGTTCTTC.

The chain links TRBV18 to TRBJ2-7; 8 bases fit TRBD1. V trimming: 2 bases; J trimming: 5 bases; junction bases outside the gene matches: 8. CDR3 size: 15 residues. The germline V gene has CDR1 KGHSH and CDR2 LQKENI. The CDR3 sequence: CASSPSAGGFDEQYF. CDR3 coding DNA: TGTGCCAGCTCACCATCGGCAGGGGGCTTCGACGAGCAGTACTTC.

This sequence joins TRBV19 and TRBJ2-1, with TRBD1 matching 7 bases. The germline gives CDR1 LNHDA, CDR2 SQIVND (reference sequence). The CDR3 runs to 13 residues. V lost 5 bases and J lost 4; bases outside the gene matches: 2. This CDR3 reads CASSRQGYNEQFF. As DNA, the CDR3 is TGTGCCAGTAGTCGACAGGGTTACAATGAGCAGTTCTTC.

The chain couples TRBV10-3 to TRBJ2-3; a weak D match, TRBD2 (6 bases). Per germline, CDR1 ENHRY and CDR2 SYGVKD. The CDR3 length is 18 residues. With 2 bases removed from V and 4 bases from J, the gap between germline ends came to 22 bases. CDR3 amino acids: CAISEVGRPGGMSDTQYF. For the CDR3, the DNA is TGTGCCATCAGTGAGGTTGGACGGCCGGGCGGGATGTCAGATACGCAGTATTTT.

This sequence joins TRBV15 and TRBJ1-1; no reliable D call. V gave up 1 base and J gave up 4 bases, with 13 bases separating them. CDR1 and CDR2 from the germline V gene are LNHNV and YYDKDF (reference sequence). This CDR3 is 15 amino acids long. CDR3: CATSRVEGLVTEAFF. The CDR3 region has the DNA TGTGCCACCAGCAGAGTGGAGGGTCTAGTCACTGAAGCTTTCTTT.

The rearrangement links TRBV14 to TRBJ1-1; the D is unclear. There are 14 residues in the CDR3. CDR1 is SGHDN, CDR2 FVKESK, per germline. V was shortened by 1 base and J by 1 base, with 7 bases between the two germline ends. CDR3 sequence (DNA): TGTGCCAGCAGCCAAGTTAGTCGGAACACTGAAGCTTTCTTT. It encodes CASSQVSRNTEAFF.

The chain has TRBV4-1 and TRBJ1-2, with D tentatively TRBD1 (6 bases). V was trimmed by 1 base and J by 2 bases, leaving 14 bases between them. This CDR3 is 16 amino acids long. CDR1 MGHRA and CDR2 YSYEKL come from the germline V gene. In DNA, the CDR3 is TGCGCCAGCAGCCAAGCGGCGGGGGCCTTAAACTATGGCTACACCTTC. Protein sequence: CASSQAAGALNYGYTF.

The DNA of the CDR3 is TGTGCCAGCAGTGAAGCGACCGGGGGTACGCAGTATTTT. Translated, it gives CASSEATGGTQYF. This rearrangement joins TRBV2 to TRBJ2-3, with D possibly TRBD2 on 6 matching bases. The CDR3 has 13 residues. The V and J ends lost 0 bases and 8 bases respectively, with 9 bases between them. CDR1 SNHLY and CDR2 FYNNEI come from the germline V gene.

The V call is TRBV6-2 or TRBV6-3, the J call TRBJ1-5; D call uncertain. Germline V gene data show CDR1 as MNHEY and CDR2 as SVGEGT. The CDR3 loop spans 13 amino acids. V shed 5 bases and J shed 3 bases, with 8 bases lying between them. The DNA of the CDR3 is TGTGCCAGCAGTCCACGACACAATCAGCCCCAGCATTTT. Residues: CASSPRHNQPQHF.

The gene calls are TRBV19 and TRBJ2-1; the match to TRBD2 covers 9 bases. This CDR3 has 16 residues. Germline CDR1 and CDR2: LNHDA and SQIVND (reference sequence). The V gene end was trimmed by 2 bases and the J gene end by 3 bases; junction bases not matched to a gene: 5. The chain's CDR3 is CASSIQTSGDYNEQFF. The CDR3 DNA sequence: TGTGCCAGTAGTATACAGACTAGCGGAGACTACAATGAGCAGTTCTTC.